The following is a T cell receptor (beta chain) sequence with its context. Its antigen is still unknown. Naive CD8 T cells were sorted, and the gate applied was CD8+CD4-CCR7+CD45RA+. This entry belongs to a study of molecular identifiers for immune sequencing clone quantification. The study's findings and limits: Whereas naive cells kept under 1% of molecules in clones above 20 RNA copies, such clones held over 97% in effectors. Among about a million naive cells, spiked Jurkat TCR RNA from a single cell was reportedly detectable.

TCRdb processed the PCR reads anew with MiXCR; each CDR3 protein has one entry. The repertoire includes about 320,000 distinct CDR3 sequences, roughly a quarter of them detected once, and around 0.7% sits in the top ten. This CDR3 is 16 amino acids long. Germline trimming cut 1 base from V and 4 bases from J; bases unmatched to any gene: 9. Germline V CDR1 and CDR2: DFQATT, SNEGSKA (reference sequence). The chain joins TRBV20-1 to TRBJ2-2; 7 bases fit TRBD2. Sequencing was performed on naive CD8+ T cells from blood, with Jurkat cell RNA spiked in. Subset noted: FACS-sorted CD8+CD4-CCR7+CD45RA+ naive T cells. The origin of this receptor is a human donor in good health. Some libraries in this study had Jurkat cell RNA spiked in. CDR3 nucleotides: TGCAGTGCTAGAGCTGGGGGGGGAGGGAGCACCGGGGAGCTGTTTTTT. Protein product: CSARAGGGGSTGELFF.